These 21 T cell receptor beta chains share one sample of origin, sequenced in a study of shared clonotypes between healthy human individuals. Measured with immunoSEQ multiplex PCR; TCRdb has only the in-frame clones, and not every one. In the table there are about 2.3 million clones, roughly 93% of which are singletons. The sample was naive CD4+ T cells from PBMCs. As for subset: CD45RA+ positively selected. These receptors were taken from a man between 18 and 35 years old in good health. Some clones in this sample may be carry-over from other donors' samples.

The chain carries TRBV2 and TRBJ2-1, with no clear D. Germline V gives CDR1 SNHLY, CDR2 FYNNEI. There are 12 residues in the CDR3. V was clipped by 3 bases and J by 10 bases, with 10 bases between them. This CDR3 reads CASSERTEEQFF. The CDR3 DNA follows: TGTGCCAGCAGTGAGAGGACGGAAGAGCAGTTCTTC.

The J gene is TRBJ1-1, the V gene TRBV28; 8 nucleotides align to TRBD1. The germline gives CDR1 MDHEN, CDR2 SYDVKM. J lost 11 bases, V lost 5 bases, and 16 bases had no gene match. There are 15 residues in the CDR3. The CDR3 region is CASSAVPGTGFMAFF. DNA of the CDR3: TGTGCCAGCAGTGCCGTGCCCGGGACAGGCTTTATGGCTTTCTTT.

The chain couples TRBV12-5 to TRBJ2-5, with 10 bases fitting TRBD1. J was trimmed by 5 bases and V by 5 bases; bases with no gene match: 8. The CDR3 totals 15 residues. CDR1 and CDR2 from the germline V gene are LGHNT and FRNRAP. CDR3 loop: CASGPSTGGYETQYF. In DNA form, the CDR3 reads TGTGCTAGTGGTCCTTCGACAGGGGGCTATGAGACCCAGTACTTC.

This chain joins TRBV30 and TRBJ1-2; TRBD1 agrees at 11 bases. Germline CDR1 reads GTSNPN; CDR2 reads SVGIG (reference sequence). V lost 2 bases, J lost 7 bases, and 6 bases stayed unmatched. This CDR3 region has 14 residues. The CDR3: CAWSQDRGLGGYTF. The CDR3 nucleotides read TGTGCCTGGAGTCAGGACAGGGGGCTGGGTGGCTACACCTTC.

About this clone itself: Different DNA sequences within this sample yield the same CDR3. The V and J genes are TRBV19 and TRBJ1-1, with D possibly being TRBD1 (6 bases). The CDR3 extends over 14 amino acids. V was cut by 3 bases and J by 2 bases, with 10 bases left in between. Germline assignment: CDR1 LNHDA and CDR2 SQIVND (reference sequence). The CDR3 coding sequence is TGTGCCAGTAGTATTAGGGGGGTCAACACTGAAGCTTTCTTT. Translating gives CASSIRGVNTEAFF.

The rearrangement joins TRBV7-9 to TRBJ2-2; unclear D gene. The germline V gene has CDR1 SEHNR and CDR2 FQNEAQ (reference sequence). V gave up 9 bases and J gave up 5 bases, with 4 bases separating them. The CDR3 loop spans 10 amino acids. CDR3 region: CARETGELFF. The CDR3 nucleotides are TGTGCCAGAGAGACCGGGGAGCTGTTTTTT.

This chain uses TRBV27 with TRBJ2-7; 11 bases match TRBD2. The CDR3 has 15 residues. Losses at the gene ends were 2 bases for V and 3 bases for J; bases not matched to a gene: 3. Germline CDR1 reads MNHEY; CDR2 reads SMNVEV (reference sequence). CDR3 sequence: CASSLELAGVYEQYF. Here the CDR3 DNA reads TGTGCCAGCAGTTTAGAACTAGCGGGAGTCTACGAGCAGTACTTC.

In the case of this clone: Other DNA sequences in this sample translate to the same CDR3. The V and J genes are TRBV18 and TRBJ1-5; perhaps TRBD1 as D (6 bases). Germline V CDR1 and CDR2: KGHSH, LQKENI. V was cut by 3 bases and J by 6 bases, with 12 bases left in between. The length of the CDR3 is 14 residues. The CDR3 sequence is CASSPGGAGQPQHF. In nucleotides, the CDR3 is TGTGCCAGCTCACCGGGGGGCGCAGGTCAGCCCCAGCATTTT.

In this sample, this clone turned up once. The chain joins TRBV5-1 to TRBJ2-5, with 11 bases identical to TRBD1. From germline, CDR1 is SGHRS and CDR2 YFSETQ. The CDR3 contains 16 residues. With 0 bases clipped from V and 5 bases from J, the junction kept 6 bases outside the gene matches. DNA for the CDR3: TGCGCCAGCAGCTTGGCCGGACAGGGGGCCGCGGAGACCCAGTACTTC. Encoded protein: CASSLAGQGAAETQYF.

In nucleotides, the CDR3 is TGTGCCAGTAGGAGGACAGAAAGCTATGGCTACACCTTC. Translated: CASRRTESYGYTF. This chain joins TRBV19 and TRBJ1-2, with D perhaps TRBD1 (6 bases). From germline, CDR1 is LNHDA and CDR2 SQIVND (reference sequence). The V gene lost 6 bases and the J gene lost 4 bases, with 12 bases spanning the gap. The CDR3 runs 13 residues.

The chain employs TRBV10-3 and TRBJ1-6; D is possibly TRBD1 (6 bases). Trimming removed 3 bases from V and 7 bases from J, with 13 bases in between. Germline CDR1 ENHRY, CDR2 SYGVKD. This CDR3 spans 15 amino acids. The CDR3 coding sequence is TGTGCCATCAGTGACCCAACAGGGAGCAATTCACCCCTCCACTTT. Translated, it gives CAISDPTGSNSPLHF.

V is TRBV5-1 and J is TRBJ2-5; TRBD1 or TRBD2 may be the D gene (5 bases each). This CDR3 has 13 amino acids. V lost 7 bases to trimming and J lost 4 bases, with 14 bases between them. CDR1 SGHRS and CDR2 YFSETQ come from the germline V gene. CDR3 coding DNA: TGCGCCAGCGGACGAGGGGCAGGAGAGACCCAGTACTTC. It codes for CASGRGAGETQYF.

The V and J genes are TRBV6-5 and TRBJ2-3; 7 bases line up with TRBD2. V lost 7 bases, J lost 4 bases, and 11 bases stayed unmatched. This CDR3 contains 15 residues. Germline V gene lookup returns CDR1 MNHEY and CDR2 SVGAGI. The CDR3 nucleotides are TGTGCCAGCACAATTAGGGGAGGGCCGTCAGATACGCAGTATTTT. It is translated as CASTIRGGPSDTQYF.

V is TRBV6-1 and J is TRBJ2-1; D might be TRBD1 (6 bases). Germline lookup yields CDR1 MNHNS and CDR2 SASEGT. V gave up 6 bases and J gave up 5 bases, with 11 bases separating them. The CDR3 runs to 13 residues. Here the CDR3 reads CASSVYRDNEQFF. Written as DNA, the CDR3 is TGTGCCAGCAGCGTATACAGGGACAATGAGCAGTTCTTC.

Written as DNA, the CDR3 is TGCGCCAGCAGCCAAGGGACTAGCGGGAGCCCCGGGCTTTACGAGCAGTACTTC. It is translated as CASSQGTSGSPGLYEQYF. The chain couples TRBV4-1 to TRBJ2-7; TRBD2 agrees at 13 bases. The V gene end was trimmed by 1 base and the J gene end by 4 bases; junction bases not matched to a gene: 10. Germline V CDR1 and CDR2: MGHRA, YSYEKL. This CDR3 is 18 amino acids long.

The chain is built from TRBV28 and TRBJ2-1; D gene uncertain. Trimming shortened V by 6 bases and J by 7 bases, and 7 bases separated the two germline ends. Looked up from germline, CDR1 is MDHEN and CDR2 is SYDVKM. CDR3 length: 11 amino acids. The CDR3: CASSTVNEQFF. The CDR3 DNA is TGTGCCAGCAGCACGGTAAATGAGCAGTTCTTC.

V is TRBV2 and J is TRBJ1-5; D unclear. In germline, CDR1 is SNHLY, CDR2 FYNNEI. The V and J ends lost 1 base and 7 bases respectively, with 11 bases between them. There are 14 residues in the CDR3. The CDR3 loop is CASSEEVSVQPQHF. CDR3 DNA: TGTGCCAGCAGTGAAGAGGTCAGTGTACAGCCCCAGCATTTT.

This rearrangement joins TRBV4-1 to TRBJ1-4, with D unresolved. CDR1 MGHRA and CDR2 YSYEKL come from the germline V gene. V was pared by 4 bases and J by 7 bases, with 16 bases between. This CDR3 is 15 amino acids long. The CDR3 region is CASSPAGGSGEKLFF. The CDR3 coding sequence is TGCGCCAGCAGCCCCGCCGGAGGCAGCGGTGAAAAACTGTTTTTT.

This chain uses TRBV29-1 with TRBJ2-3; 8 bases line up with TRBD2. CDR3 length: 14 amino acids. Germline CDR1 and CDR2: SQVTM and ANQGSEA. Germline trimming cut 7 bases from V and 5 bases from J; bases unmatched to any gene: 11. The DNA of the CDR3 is TGCAGCGCTACTAGCGGCCTAAGAGGAGATACGCAGTATTTT. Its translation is CSATSGLRGDTQYF.

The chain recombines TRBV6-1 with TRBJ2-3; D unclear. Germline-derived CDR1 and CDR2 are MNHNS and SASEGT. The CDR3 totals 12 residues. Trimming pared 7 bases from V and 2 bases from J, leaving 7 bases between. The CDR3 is CASTGYTDTQYF. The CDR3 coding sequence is TGTGCCAGCACGGGCTACACAGATACGCAGTATTTT.

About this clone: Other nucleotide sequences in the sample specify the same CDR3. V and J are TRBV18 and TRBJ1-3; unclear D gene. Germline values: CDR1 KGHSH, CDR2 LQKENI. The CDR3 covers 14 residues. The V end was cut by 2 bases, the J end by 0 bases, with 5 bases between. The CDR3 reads CASSPGSSGNTIYF. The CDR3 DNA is TGTGCCAGCTCACCAGGAAGCTCTGGAAACACCATATATTTT.